The entry below gives a single T cell receptor beta chain sequence along with its context. The sample comes from a study of cytomegalovirus exposure and HLA in healthy donors. Study at large: Genotyping showed around 80% of 398 donors falling in the Caucasian-associated ancestry cluster.

Vbeta (60) and Jbeta (13) primers were used in the PCR. The table came from immunoSEQ multiplex PCR; TCRdb's copy has only in-frame clones and leaves some out. The sample has about 130,000 clones; around 80% are singletons. CDR1 and CDR2 (germline): SGHTA, FQGNSA. This CDR3 has 13 amino acids. V dropped 5 bases and J dropped 2 bases, with 9 bases sitting between them. The source of this sequence is a woman younger than 45 in good health and CMV-seronegative. The chain uses TRBV7-2 and TRBJ1-2; D not resolved. The sequenced sample consisted of PBMCs. The CDR3 DNA reads TGTGCCAGCAGCCGTCAGAAGAACTATGGCTACACCTTC. Translation gives CASSRQKNYGYTF.